These T cell receptor beta chains were read from a single sample in a study of blood T cells in healthy people across ages. TCRdb processed the 5' RACE reads anew with MiXCR; each CDR3 protein has one entry. The sample has approximately 850,000 distinct CDR3 sequences, 55% to 70% seen once. The sequenced material came from blood. The source of these receptors is a man between 25 and 39 years old in good health. Each CDR3 is given with its conserved first and last residue. The order of the fields is V gene, J gene, clone size, D gene, CDR3 protein, CDR3 DNA. The D gene is left open where the match is weak. Expanded clones get a size class; other rows say once, few or many, or leave the size out.

>TRBV7-9|TRBJ2-7|-|-
CASSPQGPGYEQYF
TGTGCCAGCAGTCCGCAGGGACCCGGATACGAGCAGTACTTC
>TRBV12-3/TRBV12-4|TRBJ2-5|-|TRBD2
CASSLALAGGSVWAETQYF
TGTGCCAGCAGTTTAGCGCTTGCGGGGGGGAGTGTCTGGGCAGAGACCCAGTACTTC
>TRBV7-2|TRBJ2-1|once|-
CASSDGDALAGYNEQFF
TGTGCCAGCAGCGATGGGGACGCTTTAGCTGGTTACAATGAGCAGTTCTTC
>TRBV29-1|TRBJ2-3|-|-
CSVSSSDTDTQYF
TGCAGCGTTAGTTCGTCAGACACAGATACGCAGTATTTT
>TRBV15|TRBJ1-2|once|TRBD1
CATSSGLTGPPGGYTF
TGTGCCACCAGCAGTGGGTTGACAGGGCCTCCTGGTGGCTACACCTTC
>TRBV7-8|TRBJ1-5|-|TRBD1
CASSTDRVGNQPQHF
TGTGCCAGCAGCACAGACAGGGTGGGCAATCAGCCCCAGCATTTT
>TRBV28|TRBJ2-1|-|-
CASSAPGTLYNEQFF
TGTGCCAGCAGTGCCCCCGGGACTCTCTACAATGAGCAGTTCTTC
>TRBV20-1|TRBJ2-3|-|TRBD2
CSAREPHGGGGTDTQYF
TGCAGTGCTAGGGAACCCCATGGCGGGGGGGGCACAGATACGCAGTATTTT
>TRBV10-3|TRBJ2-5|-|-
CATTNRDRETQYF
TGTGCCACCACGAACAGGGATAGGGAGACCCAGTACTTC
>TRBV29-1|TRBJ2-3|-|TRBD2
CSVGSRGGTDTQYF
TGCAGCGTAGGTTCCCGGGGGGGTACAGATACGCAGTATTTT
>TRBV6-2/TRBV6-3|TRBJ2-4|-|TRBD1
CASSYMTGAGWQYF
TGTGCCAGCAGTTACATGACAGGGGCCGGCTGGCAGTACTTC
>TRBV4-2|TRBJ1-4|-|-
CASSQVDSANEKLFF
TGTGCCAGCAGCCAAGTTGACAGTGCTAATGAAAAACTGTTTTTT
>TRBV4-3|TRBJ2-7|-|-
CASSQESGSYDEQYF
TGCGCCAGCAGCCAAGAGTCAGGGTCCTACGATGAGCAGTACTTC
>TRBV25-1|TRBJ2-7|-|-
CASSEGKGADEQYF
TGTGCCAGCAGTGAAGGTAAGGGAGCGGACGAGCAGTACTTC
>TRBV7-8|TRBJ2-7|-|-
CASSLTPTGWSEQYF
TGTGCCAGCAGCTTAACCCCTACAGGGTGGTCCGAGCAGTACTTC
>TRBV20-1|TRBJ1-2|-|-
CSARAGGNGYTF
TGCAGTGCTAGAGCGGGGGGGAATGGCTACACCTTC
>TRBV4-3|TRBJ2-5|-|-
CASSQDRARGGETQYF
TGCGCCAGCAGCCAAGATAGGGCCAGGGGGGGAGAGACCCAGTACTTC
>TRBV6-5|TRBJ2-7|-|TRBD2
CASWTSGIMDEQYF
TGTGCCAGCTGGACTAGCGGGATAATGGATGAGCAGTACTTC
>TRBV7-9|TRBJ1-1|-|TRBD1
CASSYRDRGNTEAFF
TGTGCCAGCAGCTATAGGGACAGGGGAAACACTGAAGCTTTCTTT
>TRBV7-2|TRBJ2-7|few|-
CASSSKNRGEQYF
TGTGCCAGCAGCTCGAAAAATCGGGGCGAGCAGTACTTC
>TRBV4-1|TRBJ2-3|-|-
CASSQVRGLTDTQYF
TGCGCCAGCAGCCAAGTTCGGGGGCTCACAGATACGCAGTATTTT
>TRBV20-1|TRBJ2-7|-|-
CSAPHHGGEQYF
TGCAGTGCTCCCCACCACGGTGGCGAGCAGTACTTC
>TRBV20-1|TRBJ2-7|-|-
CSASTGYEQYF
TGCAGTGCTAGTACCGGTTACGAGCAGTACTTC
>TRBV20-1|TRBJ2-3|few|-
CSAREFAQYF
TGCAGTGCTAGAGAATTTGCGCAGTATTTT
>TRBV6-1|TRBJ2-5|-|-
CASSEGLYGETQYF
TGTGCCAGCAGTGAAGGTTTGTATGGAGAGACCCAGTACTTC
>TRBV2|TRBJ2-7|-|-
CASLRVESYEQYF
TGTGCCAGCCTCAGGGTCGAATCCTACGAGCAGTACTTC
>TRBV27|TRBJ2-7|few|-
CASSNPTTDRSGAQYF
TGTGCCAGCAGTAACCCCACCACAGACAGGAGTGGCGCGCAGTACTTC
>TRBV20-1|TRBJ1-3|-|-
CSAGFGGAGNTIYF
TGCAGTGCGGGCTTTGGGGGGGCTGGAAACACCATATATTTT
>TRBV7-9|TRBJ2-1|-|TRBD1
CASSFPRWGQVSYNEQFF
TGTGCCAGCAGCTTTCCTCGCTGGGGACAGGTCTCCTACAATGAGCAGTTCTTC
>TRBV28|TRBJ2-1|few|-
CASSFSGGDRSINEQFF
TGTGCCAGCAGTTTTTCAGGGGGGGACAGGTCCATCAATGAGCAGTTCTTC
>TRBV6-6|TRBJ2-1|-|-
CASSYQGRFNEQFF
TGTGCCAGCAGTTACCAGGGCCGTTTTAATGAGCAGTTCTTC
>TRBV7-2|TRBJ2-7|many|-
CASSGGLYEQYF
TGTGCCAGCAGCGGGGGGCTTTACGAGCAGTACTTC
>TRBV4-2|TRBJ1-2|-|TRBD1
CASSQTGTGVYGYTF
TGTGCCAGCAGCCAAACCGGGACAGGGGTCTATGGCTACACCTTC
>TRBV28|TRBJ2-7|-|-
CASSPMAGLAGEQYF
TGTGCCAGCAGTCCGATGGCTGGCCTCGCGGGGGAGCAGTACTTC
>TRBV12-3/TRBV12-4|TRBJ1-2|-|-
CASTKRGGGYTF
TGTGCCAGCACTAAGAGGGGGGGAGGCTACACCTTC
>TRBV4-1|TRBJ1-1|-|-
CASSQRRGAGTEAFF
TGCGCCAGCAGCCAGAGACGGGGGGCAGGAACTGAAGCTTTCTTT
>TRBV20-1|TRBJ2-7|-|-
CSAREGALSYEQYF
TGCAGTGCTAGAGAGGGGGCATTATCCTACGAGCAGTACTTC
>TRBV20-1|TRBJ1-6|-|-
CSAKAGRTNSPLHF
TGCAGTGCTAAGGCCGGCAGAACTAATTCACCCCTCCACTTT
>TRBV24-1|TRBJ2-3|-|-
CATSEGDTQYF
TGTGCCACCAGTGAAGGAGATACGCAGTATTTT
>TRBV7-3|TRBJ2-3|-|-
CASSSRGATDTQYF
TGTGCCAGCAGCTCAAGGGGGGCCACAGATACGCAGTATTTT
>TRBV29-1|TRBJ1-1|-|-
CSVEDGALNTEAFF
TGCAGCGTTGAAGATGGAGCCTTGAACACTGAAGCTTTCTTT
>TRBV28|TRBJ2-1|-|TRBD1
CAGMGGGTGYHEQFF
TGTGCCGGCATGGGGGGTGGGACAGGGTACCATGAGCAGTTCTTC
>TRBV29-1|TRBJ2-7|-|-
CSVESGDTYEQYF
TGCAGCGTTGAGAGCGGGGACACCTACGAGCAGTACTTC
>TRBV20-1|TRBJ2-7|-|-
CSASGGVSEQYF
TGCAGTGCTTCAGGAGGTGTGAGTGAGCAGTACTTC
>TRBV27|TRBJ1-4|-|TRBD1
CASSYAGTGGEKLFF
TGTGCCAGCAGTTACGCCGGGACAGGGGGCGAAAAACTGTTTTTT
>TRBV7-2|TRBJ1-2|once|-
CASSFSGQSDYTF
TGTGCCAGCAGCTTCTCCGGACAGAGTGACTACACCTTC
>TRBV29-1|TRBJ1-2|few|TRBD1
CSVGRWTGGDYGYTF
TGCAGCGTCGGAAGGTGGACAGGGGGGGACTATGGCTACACCTTC
>TRBV6-1|TRBJ2-1|-|-
CASSETTGQPGYNEQFF
TGTGCCAGCAGTGAAACAACGGGCCAGCCTGGTTACAATGAGCAGTTCTTC
>TRBV5-1|TRBJ2-7|few|-
CASRTDTDGYEQYF
TGCGCCAGCAGGACTGACACGGACGGCTACGAGCAGTACTTC
>TRBV7-6|TRBJ2-5|few|TRBD1
CASSALGQGIGETQYF
TGTGCCAGCAGCGCGTTAGGACAGGGTATAGGAGAGACCCAGTACTTC
>TRBV6-6|TRBJ2-5|-|-
CASSYRFYQLGETQYF
TGTGCCAGCAGTTACAGGTTTTATCAGCTGGGGGAGACCCAGTACTTC
>TRBV7-2|TRBJ2-2|-|-
CASRQTFGGELFF
TGTGCCAGCCGACAGACCTTCGGCGGGGAGCTGTTTTTT
>TRBV14|TRBJ1-1|few|-
CASSEDGGLKVTEAFF
TGTGCCAGCAGCGAGGATGGGGGGCTAAAGGTTACTGAAGCTTTCTTT